This T cell receptor (beta chain) was sequenced for a study of CD8+ T cells in alopecia areata. The CDR3 loop spans 13 amino acids. Per the germline V gene, CDR1 is GTSNPN and CDR2 is SVGIG (reference sequence). Trimming cost V 3 bases and J 5 bases, with 13 bases left between them. Sequencing used cDNA as its template, made by extracting RNA and reverse transcribing it. Sequenced by immunoSEQ multiplex PCR; TCRdb stores in-frame clones only, minus some. The sample has 120,000 or so clones; roughly 69% are singletons. This clone was picked up one time. Sequenced: CD4+ T cells sorted from blood. The chain has TRBV30 and TRBJ1-2; D gene unclear. The TCR was taken from a human donor in good health. CDR3 DNA: TGTGCCTGGAGACGGGTTCCCCGTTATGGCTACACCTTC. Amino acid sequence: CAWRRVPRYGYTF.